The sequence of this TCR beta chain was determined in a study of blood T cell repertoires in COVID-19. Study information: From the United States, Italy and Spain came samples of acute and convalescent COVID-19. PBMCs, B-cell-depleted T cells, or T cells provided the cDNA or gDNA that made up the material.

Original methodology: Cell counts per sample came from amplifying reference gene primers. Produced via immunoSEQ multiplex PCR; TCRdb's table is partial and in-frame only. Clone size and the V and J calls come from that table; the DNA yielded D and trimming. The sample records roughly 230,000 clones, 84% being singletons. This clone occurred a few times. The clonotype was recovered from a man over 45 with acute or convalescent COVID-19. The specimen sequenced was peripheral blood.

CDR3 DNA sequence: TGTGCCAGCAGCTCGAAGACAGGGGGCGGCACTGAAGCTTTCTTT. Its translation: CASSSKTGGGTEAFF. The chain employs TRBV5-5 and TRBJ1-1; 10 bases match TRBD1. Trimming at V came to 3 bases and at J to 4 bases, leaving 6 bases not matched to a gene. Germline V gene sequence: CDR1 SGHKS, CDR2 YYEKEE (reference sequence). This CDR3 is built from 15 residues.